A selection of T cell receptor beta chains follows, all from one sample in a study of OX40 agonist ivuxolimab in advanced cancers. The method was immunoSEQ multiplex PCR; TCRdb's version includes in-frame clones alone and lacks a portion of them. The sample yields 40,000 to 65,000 clones, roughly 88% seen once. Sequences were derived from CD4+ or CD8+ T cells sorted from blood, sampled in a trial of the OX40 agonist ivuxolimab. The receptors originated from an adult with an advanced solid tumor such as melanoma, head and neck, liver or kidney cancer. CDR3s include the opening cysteine and the closing phenylalanine or tryptophan. Each record gives: J gene, V gene, D gene, clone size, CDR3 protein, CDR3 DNA. A D gene is named only where the DNA matches it firmly. Clone size, where shown, is once, few, many, or a class for clones that have expanded.

TRBJ2-1 TRBV5-4 TRBD2 - CASSLTSGRLGEQFF TGTGCCAGCAGCTTGACTAGCGGGAGGTTGGGTGAGCAGTTCTTC
TRBJ1-5 TRBV28 TRBD1 - CASSAAGTGHQPQHF TGTGCCAGCAGTGCGGCCGGGACAGGGCATCAGCCCCAGCATTTT
TRBJ2-1 TRBV7-3 TRBD2 - CASSSGLAAYNEQFF TGTGCCAGCAGCTCGGGACTAGCGGCATACAATGAGCAGTTCTTC
TRBJ2-2 TRBV19 TRBD1 - CASSPTGGRTGELFF TGTGCCAGTAGTCCTACAGGGGGCCGAACCGGGGAGCTGTTTTTT
TRBJ1-5 TRBV6-5 - few CASSYDRSDQPQHF TGTGCCAGCAGTTACGACCGCAGTGATCAGCCCCAGCATTTT
TRBJ1-1 TRBV15 - - CATSRDLRRDTEAFF TGTGCCACCAGCAGAGACCTCCGTAGGGACACTGAAGCTTTCTTT
TRBJ1-5 TRBV19 TRBD1 - CASSRGANRGSGNQPQHF TGTGCCAGTAGTCGAGGCGCCAACAGGGGGTCCGGCAATCAGCCCCAGCATTTT
TRBJ2-5 TRBV14 - - CASSPGAGTQYF TGTGCCAGCAGCCCCGGAGCGGGGACCCAGTACTTC
TRBJ1-3 TRBV7-2 - - CASSLDTATSGNTIYF TGTGCCAGCAGCTTAGACACAGCTACCTCTGGAAACACCATATATTTT
TRBJ1-6 TRBV14 TRBD1 - CASSHLGTDNSPLHF TGTGCCAGCAGCCACCTCGGGACAGATAATTCACCCCTCCACTTT
TRBJ2-5 TRBV7-8 - few CASSSTWRETQYF TGTGCCAGCAGCTCAACCTGGAGGGAGACCCAGTACTTC
TRBJ1-4 TRBV5-6 - - CASSSRELFNEKLFF TGTGCCAGCAGCTCCCGGGAGTTATTTAATGAAAAACTGTTTTTT
TRBJ1-2 TRBV7-9 - - CASSLVEAFYGYTF TGTGCCAGCAGCTTAGTGGAGGCATTCTATGGCTACACCTTC
TRBJ2-1 TRBV6-1 - few CASSERFGPGNEQFF TGTGCCAGCAGTGAAAGATTCGGACCCGGCAATGAGCAGTTCTTC
TRBJ1-2 TRBV11-3 - - CASSPKAGLANYGYTF TGTGCCAGCAGCCCCAAGGCGGGTTTAGCTAACTATGGCTACACCTTC
TRBJ1-6 TRBV4-1 - - CASSPQESYNSPLHF TGCGCCAGCAGCCCGCAGGAATCCTATAATTCACCCCTCCACTTT
TRBJ2-7 TRBV7-9 - - CASSLQGLSSYEQYF TGTGCCAGCAGCTTACAAGGGCTATCTTCCTACGAGCAGTACTTC
TRBJ2-2 TRBV2 - - CASSEARGTGELFF TGTGCCAGCAGTGAAGCCAGGGGAACCGGGGAGCTGTTTTTT
TRBJ2-1 TRBV7-9 TRBD1 - CASSRGTGNEQFF TGTGCCAGCAGCCGCGGGACAGGTAATGAGCAGTTCTTC
TRBJ1-2 TRBV28 TRBD1 once CASMLTGSNYGYTF TGTGCCAGCATGTTGACAGGGAGTAACTATGGCTACACCTTC